This T cell receptor (beta chain) was found in a study of cytomegalovirus exposure and HLA in healthy donors. Background on the study: An early data release held tens of millions of unique TCRs from HLA-typed donors.

PCR amplification relied on 60 Vbeta primers (plus 13 Jbeta primers). The table came from immunoSEQ multiplex PCR; TCRdb's copy has only in-frame clones and leaves some out. This sample has roughly 170,000 clones, with roughly 87% found just once. Study observations and caveats: HLA restriction was apparent for most CMV-associated TCR beta chains in a later analysis. A list of more than 150 TCR beta chains associated with cytomegalovirus was given.

Concerning this clone: What it binds is unknown.

The sample was PBMCs. This clonotype was sampled from a man between 45 and 60 years old in good health and CMV-seronegative.

CDR3 DNA sequence: TGTGCCAGCAGCCAAGGCGACGGCAGGGGCCAGCCCCAGCATTTT. The encoded protein is CASSQGDGRGQPQHF. The chain joins TRBV4-2 to TRBJ1-5; possibly TRBD1 for D (6 bases). Trimming cost V 1 base and J 7 bases, with 14 bases left between them. Germline-derived CDR1 and CDR2 are LGHNA and YNFKEQ. The CDR3 contains 15 residues.